The 25 T cell receptor beta chains below come from one sample, sequenced in a study of shared clonotypes between healthy human individuals. The data were produced by immunoSEQ multiplex PCR, yet TCRdb's version contains in-frame clones alone and is incomplete. This table has hundreds of thousands of clones, approximately 95% appearing once. Cells designated naive CD8 were CD45RO-negative and were positively selected for CCR7, with terminally differentiated effector memory CD45RA+ cells excluded. The source material was naive CD8+ T cells sorted from blood. The receptors stem from a woman aged 30 to 39 in good health.

V gene TRBV19 combines with J gene TRBJ2-5; D assignment may be TRBD1 or TRBD2 (5 bases each). The V gene lost 3 bases and the J gene lost 11 bases, with 16 bases spanning the gap. Germline V gene sequence: CDR1 LNHDA, CDR2 SQIVND (reference sequence). The CDR3 extends over 13 amino acids. The CDR3 is CASSIGVMGEQYF. The CDR3 DNA follows: TGTGCCAGTAGTATCGGCGTCATGGGGGAGCAGTACTTC.

The chain carries TRBV29-1 and TRBJ2-1; D gene ambiguous. V lost 6 bases to trimming and J lost 3 bases, with 12 bases between them. Germline CDR1 SQVTM, CDR2 ANQGSEA. This CDR3 has 13 residues. The CDR3 is CSVPADDYNEQFF. Here the CDR3 DNA reads TGCAGCGTCCCCGCAGATGACTACAATGAGCAGTTCTTC.

The chain recombines TRBV11-2 with TRBJ2-7; 9 positions agree with TRBD2. CDR3 length equals 16 residues. Germline CDR1 and CDR2: SGHAT and FQNNGV. V shed 2 bases, J shed 1 base, and the junction held 6 bases outside the gene matches. The CDR3, as DNA: TGTGCCAGCAGCTTATGGCTAGCGGGGCGTTCCTACGAGCAGTACTTC. Protein: CASSLWLAGRSYEQYF.

The chain has TRBV7-9 and TRBJ2-7; no firm D call. The germline V gene has CDR1 SEHNR and CDR2 FQNEAQ (reference sequence). V gave up 2 bases and J gave up 0 bases, with 14 bases separating them. There are 16 residues in the CDR3. The CDR3: CASSLNFGGSSYEQYF. The CDR3 DNA follows: TGTGCCAGCAGCTTAAATTTTGGCGGTAGCTCCTACGAGCAGTACTTC.

The rearrangement links TRBV11-2 to TRBJ2-1; 8 bases align to TRBD2. Trimming removed 4 bases from V and 8 bases from J; junction bases left unmatched: 10. CDR3 length: 15 amino acids. Germline assignment: CDR1 SGHAT and CDR2 FQNNGV. CDR3 sequence (DNA): TGTGCCAGCAGCTCCCCTCCAGCGGGAGTGGATGAGCAGTTCTTC. This codes for CASSSPPAGVDEQFF.

This clone was counted once. The CDR3 DNA is TGTGCCAGCAGCTTAGGTCGCGGGGTCCACGAGCAGTACTTC. It encodes CASSLGRGVHEQYF. The chain employs TRBV7-9 and TRBJ2-7; D is perhaps TRBD2 (6 bases). The germline V gene encodes CDR1 SEHNR and CDR2 FQNEAQ (reference sequence). The CDR3 contains 14 residues. Trimming took 1 base from V and 5 from J, leaving 12 bases between them.

The J gene is TRBJ1-4, the V gene TRBV4-1, with D perhaps matching TRBD1 (5 bases). Deletions cut 4 bases from V and 2 bases from J, with 11 bases between. This CDR3 contains 15 residues. Germline CDR1 is MGHRA and CDR2 is YSYEKL. In nucleotides, the CDR3 is TGCGCCAGCAGCCGAGATTCAGGGACTAATGAAAAACTGTTTTTT. This encodes CASSRDSGTNEKLFF.

The chain uses TRBV28 and TRBJ1-4; D remains unclear. Germline loops: CDR1 MDHEN, CDR2 SYDVKM. CDR3 size: 11 residues. Deletions cut 6 bases from V and 8 bases from J, with 7 bases between. CDR3 residues: CASSRSEKLFF. The CDR3 region has the DNA TGTGCCAGCAGCCGATCCGAAAAACTGTTTTTT.

The V call is TRBV6-6, the J call TRBJ2-7; TRBD1 is a possible D gene (5 bases). The CDR3 extends over 16 amino acids. Germline values: CDR1 MNHNY, CDR2 SVGAGI (reference sequence). With 0 bases removed from V and 6 bases from J, the gap between germline ends came to 18 bases. As DNA, the CDR3 is TGTGCCAGCAGTTACTCGAAAATGGGCAGGGCCGGCGAGCAGTACTTC. This sequence encodes CASSYSKMGRAGEQYF.

The rearrangement joins TRBV28 to TRBJ2-4, with 11 bases aligning to TRBD2. The V gene's germline CDR1 is MDHEN and CDR2 SYDVKM. The CDR3 runs 16 residues. V was pared by 6 bases and J by 7 bases, with 11 bases of the junction left unmatched. CDR3 bases: TGTGCCAGCAGGTTCAGGACTAGCGGGTTGTCGAACATTCAGTACTTC. Its protein is CASRFRTSGLSNIQYF.

The genes are TRBV27 and TRBJ2-1, with 9 bases lining up with TRBD2. The CDR3 has 16 amino acids. Germline V gene data show CDR1 as MNHEY and CDR2 as SMNVEV (reference sequence). The J segment lost 4 bases and the V segment lost 5 bases, leaving 9 bases of the junction unmatched. The CDR3 reads CASSPYSGSGYNEQFF. The DNA for the CDR3 is TGTGCCAGCAGTCCCTATAGCGGGAGCGGGTACAATGAGCAGTTCTTC.

J is TRBJ1-2 and V is TRBV27; tentatively, D is TRBD1 (6 bases). The CDR3 is 14 amino acids. Trimming stripped 2 bases from V and 7 bases from J, with 14 bases between. The germline gives CDR1 MNHEY, CDR2 SMNVEV (reference sequence). CDR3 DNA sequence: TGTGCCAGCAGTTTAGTAGGGGGGGAGAGTGGCTACACCTTC. Translation: CASSLVGGESGYTF.

The V gene is TRBV28, the J gene TRBJ2-4, with 9 bases fitting TRBD2. The V segment lost 5 bases and the J segment 8 bases; nucleotides outside the gene matches: 13. The CDR3 spans 16 residues. Germline V gene lookup returns CDR1 MDHEN and CDR2 SYDVKM. This CDR3 is CASSLASGIGFDIQYF. The CDR3 DNA is TGTGCCAGCAGTCTCGCTAGCGGGATCGGATTTGACATTCAGTACTTC.

This chain connects TRBV5-6 to TRBJ1-5; D call uncertain. With 1 base removed from V and 6 bases from J, the gap between germline ends came to 11 bases. Germline V lookup: CDR1 SGHDT, CDR2 YYEEEE. The CDR3 is 14 residues long. CDR3 bases: TGTGCCAGCAGCTTGTGGTACCTGGGTCAGCCCCAGCATTTT. Its translation is CASSLWYLGQPQHF.

J is TRBJ1-2 and V is TRBV19; D gene unclear. V was shortened by 1 base and J by 7 bases, with 10 bases between the two germline ends. The germline V gene has CDR1 LNHDA and CDR2 SQIVND (reference sequence). This CDR3 region has 13 residues. The CDR3 DNA is TGTGCCAGTAGTATAGGGGTGCGGAGTGGCTACACCTTC. Amino acid sequence: CASSIGVRSGYTF.

This clone occurred once. The chain links TRBV14 to TRBJ1-5; D remains ambiguous. Between the trimmed V and J ends, which lost 4 bases and 4 bases, there was a span of 8 bases. Looked up from germline, CDR1 is SGHDN and CDR2 is FVKESK. This CDR3 is built from 13 residues. CDR3 sequence reads: CASSLTRNQPQHF. CDR3 DNA: TGTGCCAGCAGCCTGACGAGGAATCAGCCCCAGCATTTT.

The DNA for the CDR3 is TGTGCCAGCAGTTACGGGAGTTTGGGCCAGCCCCAGCATTTT. Amino acid sequence: CASSYGSLGQPQHF. This chain connects TRBV6-5 to TRBJ1-5; D not certain. Trimming removed 2 bases at V and 7 bases at J, with 12 bases between. The CDR3 is made up of 14 amino acids. From germline, CDR1 is MNHEY and CDR2 SVGAGI.

This rearrangement joins TRBV5-6 to TRBJ2-7; TRBD2 matches 13 bases. The CDR3 sequence is 16 residues long. Germline loops: CDR1 SGHDT, CDR2 YYEEEE. After removal of 4 bases from V and 1 base from J, the junction contained 5 bases not matched to a gene. The CDR3 DNA follows: TGTGCCAGCAGCCCTGGACTAGCGGGAGCGTCCTACGAGCAGTACTTC. It is translated as CASSPGLAGASYEQYF.

The chain joins TRBV7-8 to TRBJ2-7; D unclear. Looked up from germline, CDR1 is SGHVS and CDR2 is FQNEAQ. The length of the CDR3 is 14 residues. V shed 2 bases and J shed 5 bases, with 13 bases lying between them. The CDR3 sequence: CASSLYAGSHEQYF. For the CDR3, the DNA is TGTGCCAGCAGCTTATACGCAGGTTCGCACGAGCAGTACTTC. Drawing the rest from reference TRBV7-8 and TRBJ2-7, the complete variable domain is GAGVSQSPRYKVAKRGQDVALRCDPISGHVSLFWYQQALGQGPEFLTYFQNEAQLDKSGLPSDRFFAERPEGSVSTLKIQRTQQEDSAVYLCASSLYAGSHEQYFGPGTRLTVT.

V is TRBV5-6 and J is TRBJ2-7; 8 bases are a match to TRBD1. Germline V gene sequence: CDR1 SGHDT, CDR2 YYEEEE. The V and J ends lost 0 bases and 2 bases, in that order; junction bases with no gene match: 7. The CDR3 runs to 16 residues. This CDR3 reads CASSLERQGTPYEQYF. The CDR3 region has the DNA TGTGCCAGCAGCTTGGAGAGACAGGGGACTCCCTACGAGCAGTACTTC.

This clone was observed a single time. The DNA of the CDR3 is TGTGCCAGCAAGCCGATCGGGACAGGGGGTCCCTACGAGCAGTACTTC. Its protein is CASKPIGTGGPYEQYF. V gene TRBV27 combines with J gene TRBJ2-7; 11 bases map to TRBD1. This CDR3 contains 16 residues. Trimming at V came to 7 bases and at J to 2 bases, leaving 10 bases not matched to a gene. Germline CDR1 MNHEY, CDR2 SMNVEV (reference sequence).

The chain has TRBV28 and TRBJ1-6; no clear D gene. The ends were cut back, 2 bases at V and 4 bases at J, with 6 bases in the middle. This CDR3 has 14 residues. The germline V gene has CDR1 MDHEN and CDR2 SYDVKM. The CDR3 nucleotides are TGTGCCAGCAGTTTAGTTCCGTATAATTCACCCCTCCACTTT. This sequence encodes CASSLVPYNSPLHF. Full variable domain (remainder filled in from reference TRBV28 and TRBJ1-6): DVKVTQSSRYLVKRTGEKVFLECVQDMDHENMFWYRQDPGLGLRLIYFSYDVKMKEKGDIPEGYSVSREKKERFSLILESASTNQTSMYLCASSLVPYNSPLHFGNGTRLTVT.

V gene TRBV5-6 combines with J gene TRBJ2-1; D assignment may be TRBD1 or TRBD2 (5 bases each). Germline-derived CDR1 and CDR2 are SGHDT and YYEEEE. With 2 bases removed from V and 6 bases from J, the gap between germline ends came to 12 bases. The CDR3 loop spans 14 amino acids. The CDR3 DNA reads as TGTGCCAGCAGCTTCTCGGGACGGCTCAATGAGCAGTTCTTC. Translating it yields CASSFSGRLNEQFF.

This clone appeared a single time. The chain has TRBV13 and TRBJ2-3; D remains ambiguous. V lost 2 bases, J lost 7 bases, and 10 bases lay in between. This CDR3 comprises 13 residues. Germline V gene lookup returns CDR1 PRHDT and CDR2 FYEKMQ (reference sequence). The CDR3 nucleotides are TGTGCCAGCAGCTTATGGTTCCGTTATACGCAGTATTTT. Translation gives CASSLWFRYTQYF.

This rearrangement joins TRBV6-5 to TRBJ2-5, with TRBD1 matching 11 bases. The CDR3 loop spans 16 amino acids. V was pared by 0 bases and J by 6 bases, with 6 bases of the junction left unmatched. CDR1 and CDR2 from the germline V gene are MNHEY and SVGAGI. CDR3 region: CASSYSGTGGMKTQYF. CDR3 bases: TGTGCCAGCAGTTACTCGGGGACAGGGGGTATGAAGACCCAGTACTTC.